This T cell receptor (beta chain) originates from a study of Graves' ophthalmopathy and Graves' hyperthyroidism. The TCR beta CDR3 regions underwent amplification from RNA transcripts. HTBI primers served in a first-round RT-PCR, which a second-round multiplex PCR followed. One entry per CDR3 protein results from TCRdb running MiXCR on the multiplex PCR reads. The sample includes roughly 1.1 million distinct CDR3 sequences, about two fifths of them seen just once. Germline V gives CDR1 SGHKS, CDR2 YYEKEE (reference sequence). The CDR3 length is 15 residues. Deletions cut 4 bases from V and 0 bases from J, with 10 bases between.

This clonotype was obtained from an adult man with Graves' hyperthyroidism. The sequenced sample was peripheral blood or thyroid tissue (not recorded which). The chain couples TRBV5-5 to TRBJ2-2, with D unresolved. DNA for the CDR3: TGTGCCAGCAGCGATAGAGGAACGAACACCGGGGAGCTGTTTTTT. It specifies CASSDRGTNTGELFF.